Below are 28 T cell receptor beta chains sequenced from a single sample in a study of neoadjuvant anti-PD-1 for oral cavity cancer. The assay was immunoSEQ multiplex PCR, and TCRdb's table has in-frame clones only and misses some. The sample contains approximately 15,000 clones, 70% to 75% of which appear only once. Time point reported: after neoadjuvant nivolumab, at surgical resection. Sequences were derived from PBMCs, sampled after nivolumab (anti-PD-1) treatment. The receptors stem from a person between 40 and 79 years old with oral cavity squamous cell carcinoma.

V and J are TRBV6-1 and TRBJ2-2; D perhaps matches TRBD2 (6 bases). Germline V gene sequence: CDR1 MNHNS, CDR2 SASEGT. CDR3 length equals 14 residues. The V end lost 8 bases, the J end lost 3 bases, and 13 bases lay between the germline ends. CDR3 sequence (DNA): TGTGCCAGCGGGGAGGTGTCGGACACCGGGGAGCTGTTTTTT. Translating it yields CASGEVSDTGELFF.

The gene calls are TRBV28 and TRBJ2-6; 9 bases line up with TRBD2. With 4 bases clipped from V and 3 bases from J, the junction kept 10 bases outside the gene matches. Germline loops: CDR1 MDHEN, CDR2 SYDVKM. The CDR3 totals 18 residues. The CDR3 DNA is TGTGCCAGCAGTTCCGAGACTCGCGGGAGGGTTGGGGCCAACGTCCTGACTTTC. Amino acid sequence: CASSSETRGRVGANVLTF.

The V call is TRBV5-6, the J call TRBJ1-5; D is undetermined. CDR1 and CDR2 from the germline V gene are SGHDT and YYEEEE. The CDR3 consists of 16 residues. Trimming took 1 base from V and 0 from J, leaving 11 bases between them. CDR3 amino acids: CASSLTGGNSNQPQHF. Here the CDR3 DNA reads TGTGCCAGCAGCTTGACGGGCGGAAATAGCAATCAGCCCCAGCATTTT.

The J gene is TRBJ1-1, the V gene TRBV4-1, with TRBD1 identical over 11 bases. The V segment lost 2 bases and the J segment 0 bases; nucleotides outside the gene matches: 8. CDR1 MGHRA and CDR2 YSYEKL come from the germline V gene. The CDR3 spans 18 residues. CDR3: CASSQRGQGVILNTEAFF. The CDR3 bases are TGCGCCAGCAGCCAAAGGGGACAGGGGGTTATTTTGAACACTGAAGCTTTCTTT.

This clone was observed a single time. The rearrangement uses TRBV10-3 and TRBJ2-3; no definite D call. Germline V gene sequence: CDR1 ENHRY, CDR2 SYGVKD. V was shortened by 3 bases and J by 6 bases, with 16 bases between the two germline ends. The CDR3 loop spans 15 amino acids. DNA for the CDR3: TGTGCCATCAGTGAAAAAGCGATCCCCGGGGATACGCAGTATTTT. Its translation: CAISEKAIPGDTQYF.

The chain employs TRBV30 and TRBJ2-3; the D gene is possibly TRBD1 (6 bases). The V and J ends lost 5 bases and 2 bases respectively, with 11 bases between them. Germline assignment: CDR1 GTSNPN and CDR2 SVGIG (reference sequence). The CDR3 has 13 residues. The CDR3 DNA is TGTGCCTGGTCAACAGGGTCCACAGATACGCAGTATTTT. It encodes CAWSTGSTDTQYF.

Regarding this clone: The same CDR3 can be traced to other DNA sequences in this sample. The chain links TRBV11-2 to TRBJ2-7; D not certain. The CDR3 runs 13 residues. Per germline, CDR1 SGHAT and CDR2 FQNNGV. The V end was cut by 0 bases, the J end by 2 bases, with 5 bases between. The CDR3 bases are TGTGCCAGCAGCTTAGATCCCCCCTACGAGCAGTACTTC. Amino acids: CASSLDPPYEQYF.

The genes are TRBV28 and TRBJ1-2; possibly TRBD1 for D (5 bases). V dropped 6 bases and J dropped 5 bases, with 16 bases sitting between them. There are 14 residues in the CDR3. The germline V gene has CDR1 MDHEN and CDR2 SYDVKM. Written as DNA, the CDR3 is TGTGCCAGCAGGTTCCGGCAGGGTGGGTATGGCTACACCTTC. Protein sequence: CASRFRQGGYGYTF.

The sample holds one count of this clone. The chain joins TRBV28 to TRBJ1-5; no clear D gene. Germline V CDR1 and CDR2: MDHEN, SYDVKM. The CDR3 sequence is 13 residues long. The ends were cut back, 6 bases at V and 0 bases at J, with 6 bases in the middle. The CDR3 region has the DNA TGTGCCAGCAGCCCATATAGCAATCAGCCCCAGCATTTT. It encodes CASSPYSNQPQHF. The variable domain in full, with the rest retrieved from reference TRBV28 and TRBJ1-5, is DVKVTQSSRYLVKRTGEKVFLECVQDMDHENMFWYRQDPGLGLRLIYFSYDVKMKEKGDIPEGYSVSREKKERFSLILESASTNQTSMYLCASSPYSNQPQHFGDGTRLSIL.

The V and J genes are TRBV5-6 and TRBJ1-1; D may be TRBD1 (5 bases). Trimming removed 0 bases from V and 0 bases from J, with 9 bases in between. The CDR3 consists of 15 residues. CDR1 is SGHDT and CDR2 is YYEEEE in the germline V gene. CDR3 bases: TGTGCCAGCAGCTTGGGGGGGTTCCTGAACACTGAAGCTTTCTTT. Translated, it gives CASSLGGFLNTEAFF.

The rearrangement uses TRBV5-4 and TRBJ1-1; a weak D match, TRBD1 (5 bases). The CDR3 runs to 14 residues. The V gene lost 4 bases and the J gene lost 3 bases, with 13 bases spanning the gap. CDR1 is SGHNT and CDR2 is YYREEE in the germline V gene (reference sequence). DNA for the CDR3: TGTGCCAGCAGCCCTTTCGTGGGGGACACTGAAGCTTTCTTT. Its protein product is CASSPFVGDTEAFF.

In this sample, this clone turned up once. The chain has TRBV4-1 and TRBJ2-7; either TRBD1 or TRBD2 may fit D (5 bases each). V lost 0 bases and J 10 bases, leaving 22 bases between the germline ends. The V gene's germline CDR1 is MGHRA and CDR2 YSYEKL. CDR3 length equals 16 residues. The CDR3 sequence: CASSQDEGLTDEEQYF. The CDR3 DNA reads TGCGCCAGCAGCCAAGATGAGGGGCTAACGGATGAAGAACAGTACTTC.

The rearrangement links TRBV6-1 to TRBJ2-2, with TRBD2 matching over 8 bases. The CDR3 has 15 amino acids. V was clipped by 6 bases and J by 4 bases; unmatched bases: 7. Germline CDR1 and CDR2: MNHNS and SASEGT. This chain's CDR3 is CASSRAGVSTGELFF. The CDR3 DNA sequence: TGTGCCAGCAGCCGAGCGGGAGTGAGCACCGGGGAGCTGTTTTTT.

V is TRBV5-1 and J is TRBJ2-1, with D tentatively TRBD1 (6 bases). Germline CDR1 is SGHRS and CDR2 is YFSETQ. Trimming pared 0 bases from V and 7 bases from J, leaving 11 bases between. The CDR3 runs 14 residues. CDR3 in DNA: TGCGCCAGCAGCTTGGTAACAGGGTGGAATGAGCAGTTCTTC. Residues: CASSLVTGWNEQFF.

The rearrangement uses TRBV13 and TRBJ2-1; D is perhaps TRBD1 or TRBD2 (5 bases each). Trimming removed 2 bases from V and 4 bases from J, with 12 bases in between. CDR1 PRHDT and CDR2 FYEKMQ come from the germline V gene (reference sequence). The CDR3 has 15 amino acids. CDR3: CASSLFGTTYNEQFF. The CDR3 DNA reads as TGTGCCAGCAGCTTATTCGGGACCACATACAATGAGCAGTTCTTC. Supplemented by reference TRBV13 and TRBJ2-1, the full variable domain reads AAGVIQSPRHLIKEKRETATLKCYPIPRHDTVYWYQQGPGQDPQFLISFYEKMQSDKGSIPDRFSAQQFSDYHSELNMSSLELGDSALYFCASSLFGTTYNEQFFGPGTRLTVL.

The V gene is TRBV6-5, the J gene TRBJ1-5; D uncertain. The germline gives CDR1 MNHEY, CDR2 SVGAGI. CDR3 length: 13 amino acids. V was cut by 6 bases and J by 5 bases, with 11 bases left in between. The CDR3 spells CASRPWTDQPQHF. The CDR3 nucleotides read TGTGCCAGCAGACCTTGGACGGATCAGCCCCAGCATTTT.

The chain is built from TRBV30 and TRBJ2-6; possible D gene TRBD2, 6 bases. The CDR3 is 14 residues long. Germline V gene data show CDR1 as GTSNPN and CDR2 as SVGIG (reference sequence). The V end was cut by 8 bases, the J end by 4 bases, with 15 bases between. CDR3 residues: CALASGAGANVLTF. DNA for the CDR3: TGTGCCCTGGCGTCGGGAGCGGGGGCCAACGTCCTGACTTTC.

The chain couples TRBV9 to TRBJ2-3; D tentatively fits TRBD1 or TRBD2 (5 bases each). Germline CDR1 SGDLS, CDR2 YYNGEE. Trimming cost V 0 bases and J 6 bases, with 11 bases left between them. CDR3 size: 14 residues. CDR3 sequence reads: CASSVVGERDTQYF. Written as DNA, the CDR3 is TGTGCCAGCAGCGTAGTGGGGGAGAGGGATACGCAGTATTTT.

This clone was picked up a small number of times. The chain uses TRBV5-1 and TRBJ2-2, with 9 bases identical to TRBD2. The junction had 21 bases not matched to a gene; V was cut back by 7 bases and J by 2 bases. Per germline, CDR1 SGHRS and CDR2 YFSETQ. The CDR3 spans 20 residues. For the CDR3, the DNA is TGCGCCAGCTCCTCCCGTGGCCCCTGGGGGCTAGCGGGAAACACCGGGGAGCTGTTTTTT. This gives the protein CASSSRGPWGLAGNTGELFF.

The CDR3 sequence: CASSEYGQRFGYTF. DNA of the CDR3: TGTGCCAGCAGTGAATACGGACAGCGCTTTGGCTACACCTTC. The rearrangement links TRBV6-1 to TRBJ1-2; D perhaps matches TRBD1 (6 bases). This CDR3 comprises 14 residues. Trimming shortened V by 2 bases and J by 7 bases, and 14 bases separated the two germline ends. CDR1 and CDR2 from the germline V gene are MNHNS and SASEGT.

DNA for the CDR3: TGTGCCAGCGCGGAGGAAAGGAATAATGAGCAGTTCTTC. As protein: CASAEERNNEQFF. The gene calls are TRBV6-1 and TRBJ2-1, with D perhaps matching TRBD2 (5 bases). CDR1 is MNHNS and CDR2 is SASEGT in the germline V gene. The V and J ends lost 8 bases and 7 bases respectively, with 15 bases between them. The CDR3 is 13 amino acids.

This clone was found a few times. The chain links TRBV9 to TRBJ2-1; D is uncertain. The germline CDR1 and CDR2 sequences are SGDLS and YYNGEE. V was pared by 0 bases and J by 2 bases, with 9 bases between. The CDR3 sequence is 15 residues long. The CDR3 bases are TGTGCCAGCAGCGTAGAACGTTGGGCCTACAATGAGCAGTTCTTC. It codes for CASSVERWAYNEQFF.

The chain combines TRBV9 with TRBJ2-1, with TRBD2 identical over 11 bases. The CDR3 is made up of 16 amino acids. The trim removed 4 bases at V and 5 bases at J, leaving 8 bases unmatched. Germline values: CDR1 SGDLS, CDR2 YYNGEE. Written as DNA, the CDR3 is TGTGCCAGCAGCTATCGACTAGCGGGAAACGACAATGAGCAGTTCTTC. Translating it yields CASSYRLAGNDNEQFF.

V usage is TRBV18 and J usage is TRBJ2-7; 8 bases map to TRBD2. This CDR3 comprises 14 residues. Trimming removed 6 bases from V and 6 bases from J; junction bases left unmatched: 10. The germline V gene has CDR1 KGHSH and CDR2 LQKENI. CDR3 sequence: CASSPGGSNIEQYF. Written as DNA, the CDR3 is TGTGCCAGCTCCCCGGGAGGGAGCAATATCGAGCAGTACTTC.

The rearrangement uses TRBV27 and TRBJ1-5; unclear D gene. V was shortened by 8 bases and J by 4 bases, with 3 bases between the two germline ends. This CDR3 contains 10 residues. Germline CDR1 reads MNHEY; CDR2 reads SMNVEV (reference sequence). The DNA of the CDR3 is TGTGCCAGCGGTAATCAGCCCCAGCATTTT. Its protein is CASGNQPQHF.

The chain combines TRBV5-1 with TRBJ1-1; tentative D call: TRBD1 (6 bases). V was clipped by 0 bases and J by 6 bases, with 9 bases between them. The germline V gene has CDR1 SGHRS and CDR2 YFSETQ. The CDR3 contains 13 residues. The CDR3 here is CASSLVGAAEAFF. CDR3 in DNA: TGCGCCAGCAGCTTGGTGGGGGCGGCTGAAGCTTTCTTT.

This sequence joins TRBV11-2 and TRBJ1-2, with D possibly being TRBD1 (6 bases). This CDR3 has 13 residues. The V and J ends lost 7 bases and 2 bases respectively, with 11 bases between them. Per the germline V gene, CDR1 is SGHAT and CDR2 is FQNNGV. The CDR3 region has the DNA TGTGCCAGCAACCAGGGGCCGAACTATGGCTACACCTTC. It codes for CASNQGPNYGYTF. The full variable domain, with the rest looked up from reference TRBV11-2 and TRBJ1-2, is EAGVAQSPRYKIIEKRQSVAFWCNPISGHATLYWYQQILGQGPKLLIQFQNNGVVDDSQLPKDRFSAERLKGVDSTLKIQPAKLEDSAVYLCASNQGPNYGYTFGSGTRLTVV.

This sequence joins TRBV7-9 and TRBJ1-4, with a possible D match to TRBD1 (5 bases). V lost 5 bases to trimming and J lost 5 bases, with 12 bases between them. The CDR3 runs 14 residues. CDR1 is SEHNR, CDR2 FQNEAQ, per germline (reference sequence). The CDR3 DNA reads as TGTGCCAGCAGCGGGGGGGTCTTAAATGAAAAACTGTTTTTT. This sequence encodes CASSGGVLNEKLFF.